The 30 T cell receptor beta chains reported below all come from one sample, sequenced in a study of T-cell reconstitution after alpha-beta-depleted transplantation in children (dated by TCRdb to the mid-2010s). What this sample's treatment or condition label stands for: allogeneic hematopoietic cell transplantation with graft depleted of TCRalphabeta T cells and CD19 B cells. Receptor amplification or capture employed PCR. Sequencing was carried out with an Illumina HiSeq 2500. Molecular barcoding was employed in the preparation of TCR libraries, with unique molecular identifiers being used to normalize TCRbeta repertoire quantification. Starting from the raw public reads, TCRdb applied fastp trimming at Q25, assembled clones with MiXCR and retained in-frame beta chains. Rows matching on CDR3 protein sequence are summarized as one entry with the most common DNA and genes. This sample gives approximately 500,000 distinct CDR3 sequences in total; 10% of them show up just once. In total, the top ten clones hold 2% of the sample.

Sequencing used PBMCs, obtained before TCRalphabeta/CD19-depleted stem cell transplant. The receptors come from a child aged 2 to 15 with inherited bone marrow failure, due to receive a stem cell transplant.

Ten or more counts support this clonotype. The chain couples TRBV5-1 to TRBJ2-7; 8 bases map to TRBD1. With 4 bases clipped from V and 3 bases from J, the junction kept 3 bases outside the gene matches. This CDR3 has 13 residues. Germline assignment: CDR1 SGHRS and CDR2 YFSETQ. CDR3 nucleotides: TGCGCCAGCAGCGCGACAGGGGACTACGAGCAGTACTTC. This translates into CASSATGDYEQYF.

The table lists this clonotype with many counts. V gene TRBV10-1 combines with J gene TRBJ2-7, with 14 bases that match TRBD2. CDR3 length: 16 amino acids. After removal of 6 bases from V and 3 bases from J, the junction contained 7 bases not matched to a gene. Germline V gene lookup returns CDR1 WNHNN and CDR2 SYGVQD (reference sequence). The CDR3 sequence: CASSAGLAGGSYEQYF. In DNA, the CDR3 is TGCGCCAGCAGCGCCGGACTAGCGGGGGGAAGCTACGAGCAGTACTTC.

This clonotype has ten or more counts. The V gene is TRBV27, the J gene TRBJ1-6, with TRBD1 as a possible D gene (5 bases). The CDR3 loop spans 16 amino acids. The germline gives CDR1 MNHEY, CDR2 SMNVEV (reference sequence). V was trimmed by 8 bases and J by 6 bases, leaving 20 bases between them. The CDR3 DNA follows: TGTGCCAGCCAACTAAATCCAGGACATCCTAATTCACCCCTCCACTTT. The encoded protein is CASQLNPGHPNSPLHF.

This clonotype was seen at least ten times. The chain combines TRBV20-1 with TRBJ2-7; D not certain. Deletions cut 3 bases from V and 0 bases from J, with 12 bases between. The CDR3 extends over 14 amino acids. Germline assignment: CDR1 DFQATT and CDR2 SNEGSKA (reference sequence). The CDR3 region is CSASWVPSSYEQYF. The CDR3 DNA reads as TGCAGTGCTAGTTGGGTCCCGAGCTCCTACGAGCAGTACTTC.

The V gene is TRBV7-2, the J gene TRBJ2-7, with D perhaps matching TRBD1 (7 bases). This CDR3 has 16 amino acids. Germline V gene sequence: CDR1 SGHTA, CDR2 FQGNSA. Trimming removed 5 bases at V and 0 bases at J, with 17 bases between. CDR3 bases: TGTGCCAGCAGCCACAGGGGCGGGGCCAGCTCCTACGAGCAGTACTTC. It specifies CASSHRGGASSYEQYF. Complete variable domain (other parts from reference TRBV7-2 and TRBJ2-7): GAGVSQSPSNKVTEKGKDVELRCDPISGHTALYWYRQSLGQGLEFLIYFQGNSAPDKSGLPSDRFSAERTGGSVSTLTIQRTQQEDSAVYLCASSHRGGASSYEQYFGPGTRLTVT.

This clonotype appeared many times. This chain connects TRBV7-6 to TRBJ2-5, with 15 positions matching TRBD2. The germline CDR1 and CDR2 sequences are SGHVS and FNYEAQ. V shed 5 bases, J shed 5 bases, and the junction held 15 bases outside the gene matches. The CDR3 sequence is 19 residues long. The CDR3 reads CASSGGLAGGRPPWETQYF. In nucleotides, the CDR3 is TGTGCCAGCAGCGGCGGACTAGCGGGAGGGCGGCCACCTTGGGAGACCCAGTACTTC.

The table lists this clonotype with many counts. The J gene is TRBJ2-1, the V gene TRBV18; D unresolved. The germline gives CDR1 KGHSH, CDR2 LQKENI. The CDR3 contains 13 residues. Trimming shortened V by 3 bases and J by 4 bases, and 7 bases separated the two germline ends. CDR3 protein: CASSPAQYNEQFF. The DNA of the CDR3 is TGTGCCAGCTCACCGGCGCAGTACAATGAGCAGTTCTTC.

This clonotype was counted many times. The chain carries TRBV5-1 and TRBJ1-6; possibly TRBD1 for D (5 bases). The germline CDR1 and CDR2 sequences are SGHRS and YFSETQ. Trimming took off 4 bases at V and 7 bases at J, with 18 bases between the two ends. The CDR3 extends over 16 amino acids. CDR3 amino acids: CASSPDGAGGNSPLHF. Written as DNA, the CDR3 is TGCGCCAGCAGCCCTGATGGGGCCGGAGGAAATTCACCCCTCCACTTT.

This clonotype was counted at least ten times. The gene calls are TRBV5-1 and TRBJ2-1, with 9 nucleotides matching TRBD2. Per the germline V gene, CDR1 is SGHRS and CDR2 is YFSETQ. J was trimmed by 4 bases and V by 3 bases; bases with no gene match: 5. The CDR3 is made up of 15 amino acids. The CDR3: CASSSTSGLYNEQFF. The CDR3 DNA reads TGCGCCAGCAGCTCTACTAGCGGGCTTTACAATGAGCAGTTCTTC.

This clonotype was observed at least ten times. The chain joins TRBV15 to TRBJ2-3; the match to TRBD2 covers 9 bases. In germline, CDR1 is LNHNV, CDR2 YYDKDF (reference sequence). J was trimmed by 3 bases and V by 0 bases; bases with no gene match: 4. The CDR3 contains 16 residues. The CDR3 DNA sequence: TGTGCCACCAGCAGAGATGATAGCGGGAGTACAGATACGCAGTATTTT. Protein product: CATSRDDSGSTDTQYF.

The V and J genes are TRBV6-4 and TRBJ2-1; 9 nucleotides match TRBD2. There are 16 residues in the CDR3. Germline CDR1 is MRHNA and CDR2 is SNTAGT. J lost 0 bases, V lost 5 bases, and 5 bases had no gene match. CDR3 sequence: CASSPTSGPSYNEQFF. The CDR3 bases are TGTGCCAGCAGTCCTACTAGCGGGCCCTCCTACAATGAGCAGTTCTTC.

This clonotype was seen repeatedly, ten times or more. The chain is built from TRBV29-1 and TRBJ1-2; D not certain. Looked up from germline, CDR1 is SQVTM and CDR2 is ANQGSEA. The CDR3 totals 13 residues. V was pared by 1 base and J by 0 bases, with 6 bases between. In DNA, the CDR3 is TGCAGCGTTGAAGGCAGAGCTAACTATGGCTACACCTTC. This sequence encodes CSVEGRANYGYTF. Complete variable domain (other parts from reference TRBV29-1 and TRBJ1-2): SAVISQKPSRDICQRGTSLTIQCQVDSQVTMMFWYRQQPGQSLTLIATANQGSEATYESGFVIDKFPISRPNLTFSTLTVSNMSPEDSSIYLCSVEGRANYGYTFGSGTRLTVV.

In regard to this clonotype: One base away lies a much larger clone, so this may be a sequencing read error. The chain combines TRBV27 with TRBJ2-2; no clear D gene. V gave up 5 bases and J gave up 6 bases, with 7 bases separating them. CDR3 length equals 12 residues. Germline V CDR1 and CDR2: MNHEY, SMNVEV (reference sequence). In DNA, the CDR3 is TGTGCCAGCAGTGTGGCGCCCGGGGAGCTGTTTTTT. As protein: CASSVAPGELFF.

This clonotype was counted only a few times. The rearrangement uses TRBV30 and TRBJ1-1, with 7 bases that match TRBD1. With V trimmed by 2 bases and J by 5 bases, 20 bases remained unmatched. Germline CDR1 is GTSNPN and CDR2 is SVGIG (reference sequence). This CDR3 is 18 amino acids long. The CDR3 nucleotides are TGTGCCTGGAGTCCAGTACCAAACCGACAGGGCGGATGGACTGAAGCTTTCTTT. It is translated as CAWSPVPNRQGGWTEAFF.

In its sample, this clonotype was seen many times. This rearrangement joins TRBV29-1 to TRBJ2-1; the D gene could be TRBD1 or TRBD2 (5 bases each). Trimming cost V 4 bases and J 7 bases, with 14 bases left between them. This CDR3 has 13 amino acids. The germline V gene has CDR1 SQVTM and CDR2 ANQGSEA. CDR3 residues: CSVGDPGRNEQFF. The CDR3 DNA sequence: TGCAGCGTTGGGGACCCGGGACGGAATGAGCAGTTCTTC.

For this clonotype: Being one base from a much bigger clone, this may be a read error. The chain is built from TRBV12-3 or TRBV12-4 and TRBJ2-1; 10 bases match TRBD2. The V and J ends lost 3 bases and 11 bases, in that order; junction bases with no gene match: 7. This CDR3 is 14 amino acids long. The CDR3 sequence is CASSLRLAGDQQFF. CDR3 DNA: TGTGCCAGCAGTTTGCGGCTAGCGGGAGATCAGCAGTTCTTC.

This clonotype was detected only a few times. The chain employs TRBV5-1 and TRBJ2-7; D is unresolved. Per germline, CDR1 SGHRS and CDR2 YFSETQ. Trimming cost V 4 bases and J 0 bases, with 14 bases left between them. There are 15 residues in the CDR3. This CDR3 reads CASSPGPLSSYEQYF. The DNA of the CDR3 is TGCGCCAGCAGCCCCGGACCCCTAAGCTCCTACGAGCAGTACTTC.

This clonotype was counted ten times or more. This chain links TRBV11-2 with TRBJ2-5, with TRBD2 as a possible D gene (7 bases). The CDR3 consists of 16 residues. V lost 3 bases and J 4 bases, leaving 18 bases between the germline ends. CDR1 and CDR2 (germline): SGHAT, FQNNGV. The chain's CDR3 is CASSLGFGGLGETQYF. DNA of the CDR3: TGTGCCAGCAGCTTGGGGTTCGGGGGGCTGGGAGAGACCCAGTACTTC. Filled out from reference TRBV11-2 and TRBJ2-5, the complete variable domain reads EAGVAQSPRYKIIEKRQSVAFWCNPISGHATLYWYQQILGQGPKLLIQFQNNGVVDDSQLPKDRFSAERLKGVDSTLKIQPAKLEDSAVYLCASSLGFGGLGETQYFGPGTRLLVL.

This clonotype has at least ten counts. This chain links TRBV4-3 with TRBJ2-5, with 7 bases fitting TRBD1. This CDR3 contains 14 residues. The trim removed 3 bases at V and 7 bases at J, leaving 8 bases unmatched. Germline CDR1 LGHNA, CDR2 YSLEER. CDR3 nucleotides: TGCGCCAGCAGCCACCGTGACAGGGCGGGGACCCAGTACTTC. Encoded protein: CASSHRDRAGTQYF.

Written as DNA, the CDR3 is TGTGCCAGCAGCGTAGTCGGGGAGCACAATGAGCAGTTCTTC. Protein: CASSVVGEHNEQFF. The chain links TRBV9 to TRBJ2-1, with D maybe TRBD2 (5 bases). CDR3 length: 14 residues. Germline CDR1 and CDR2: SGDLS and YYNGEE. V was clipped by 0 bases and J by 5 bases, with 9 bases between them.

This clonotype was seen ten or more times. The chain combines TRBV7-2 with TRBJ2-1; the D is unclear. The CDR3 consists of 16 residues. The V end lost 7 bases, the J end lost 7 bases, and 23 bases lay between the germline ends. Looked up from germline, CDR1 is SGHTA and CDR2 is FQGNSA. The CDR3 here is CASTYSEDLPKNEQFF. In DNA, the CDR3 is TGTGCCAGCACCTATTCTGAGGACCTGCCCAAGAATGAGCAGTTCTTC.

The chain carries TRBV20-1 and TRBJ2-4; D is uncertain. The V gene's germline CDR1 is DFQATT and CDR2 SNEGSKA (reference sequence). V was pared by 0 bases and J by 2 bases, with 14 bases between. This CDR3 spans 16 amino acids. The DNA for the CDR3 is TGCAGTGCTAGAGATGGGAAGCAACATACCAAAAACATTCAGTACTTC. Its translation is CSARDGKQHTKNIQYF.

This clonotype was counted at least ten times. The chain carries TRBV10-3 and TRBJ1-1, with D perhaps matching TRBD1 (6 bases). V dropped 6 bases and J dropped 1 base, with 15 bases sitting between them. The CDR3 is made up of 15 amino acids. Germline values: CDR1 ENHRY, CDR2 SYGVKD. The CDR3, as DNA: TGTGCCATCAGGGGGGAGACAGGCTGGAACACTGAAGCTTTCTTT. It is translated as CAIRGETGWNTEAFF.

This clonotype was observed a few times. V and J are TRBV6-5 and TRBJ1-3, with D unresolved. The V gene's germline CDR1 is MNHEY and CDR2 SVGAGI. This CDR3 is 16 amino acids long. With 6 bases removed from V and 0 bases from J, the gap between germline ends came to 15 bases. CDR3 nucleotide sequence: TGTGCCAGCAGCCCTCTTTGGGCAGCCTCTGGAAACACCATATATTTT. Translation: CASSPLWAASGNTIYF.

This clonotype has ten or more counts. This rearrangement joins TRBV20-1 to TRBJ2-2, with 7 bases matching TRBD1. Germline lookup yields CDR1 DFQATT and CDR2 SNEGSKA (reference sequence). The CDR3 covers 15 residues. V lost 5 bases to trimming and J lost 3 bases; unmatched junction nucleotides: 9. DNA for the CDR3: TGCAGTGCTTCCCAGGGGGAGATTCACACCGGGGAGCTGTTTTTT. Translated, it gives CSASQGEIHTGELFF.

This clonotype was seen at least ten times. The V call is TRBV5-5, the J call TRBJ2-1, with D perhaps being TRBD1 or TRBD2 (5 bases each). Germline loops: CDR1 SGHKS, CDR2 YYEKEE (reference sequence). The CDR3 spans 15 residues. Trimming removed 0 bases at V and 3 bases at J, with 10 bases between. The CDR3 nucleotides read TGTGCCAGCAGCTTGGGGGCAGGGAGCTACAATGAGCAGTTCTTC. This gives the protein CASSLGAGSYNEQFF.

This clonotype has more than one count but fewer than ten. The V gene is TRBV11-2, the J gene TRBJ2-2; D remains unclear. Germline V gene data show CDR1 as SGHAT and CDR2 as FQNNGV. V lost 1 base to trimming and J lost 3 bases, with 9 bases between them. This CDR3 has 15 residues. The CDR3 coding sequence is TGTGCCAGCAGCTTAGGCAGAGGATACACCGGGGAGCTGTTTTTT. This sequence encodes CASSLGRGYTGELFF. The full variable domain, rest sourced from reference TRBV11-2 and TRBJ2-2, is EAGVAQSPRYKIIEKRQSVAFWCNPISGHATLYWYQQILGQGPKLLIQFQNNGVVDDSQLPKDRFSAERLKGVDSTLKIQPAKLEDSAVYLCASSLGRGYTGELFFGEGSRLTVL.

This chain links TRBV7-8 with TRBJ2-7; 11 bases line up with TRBD2. The CDR3 consists of 14 residues. CDR1 and CDR2 from the germline V gene are SGHVS and FQNEAQ. J lost 5 bases, V lost 4 bases, and 4 bases had no gene match. The DNA for the CDR3 is TGTGCCAGCAGCTGGGGGACTAGCGGCCACGAGCAGTACTTC. This translates into CASSWGTSGHEQYF.

This clonotype showed up just a few times. This may be a read error, as it is one base from a much larger clone. V is TRBV4-1 and J is TRBJ2-2; D unresolved. Germline values: CDR1 MGHRA, CDR2 YSYEKL. The CDR3 has 18 residues. DNA of the CDR3: TGCGCCAGCAGCCAAGAAATTACCTCGAGCGCGAACACCGGGCAGCTGTTTTTT. Its translation is CASSQEITSSANTGQLFF.

This clonotype was seen only a few times. One junction end disagrees with the germline gene, perhaps due to a read error. The V and J genes are TRBV7-7 and TRBJ2-3; no clear D. Germline values: CDR1 SSHAT, CDR2 FNYEAQ (reference sequence). The CDR3 sequence is 13 residues long. CDR3 in amino acids: CASSLIEADTQYF. The CDR3 nucleotides are TGTGCTAGCAGCCTCATTGAAGCAGATACGCAGTATTTT.